The clone carrying this T cell receptor (beta chain) appeared a few times. The entirety of the isolated RNA underwent reverse transcription, so expressed TCRB transcripts were sequenced. Some clones are missing from TCRdb's copy, which holds only in-frame ones; the method was immunoSEQ multiplex PCR. Among roughly 180,000 clones listed, around an eighth were seen once. Germline V CDR1 and CDR2: SEHNR, FQNEAQ (reference sequence). CDR3 size: 14 residues. Trimming took 5 bases from V and 6 from J; bases not matched to a gene: 9. These data are taken from a study of beta chain features in type 1 diabetes.

The sample taken for sequencing was central memory CD4+ T cells from blood. This clonotype was sampled from a woman younger than 30 in good health. The V call is TRBV7-9, the J call TRBJ1-2; 7 bases map to TRBD1. The CDR3 here is CASSASHRGDGYTF. In nucleotides, the CDR3 is TGTGCCAGCAGCGCCAGCCACAGGGGAGATGGCTACACCTTC.